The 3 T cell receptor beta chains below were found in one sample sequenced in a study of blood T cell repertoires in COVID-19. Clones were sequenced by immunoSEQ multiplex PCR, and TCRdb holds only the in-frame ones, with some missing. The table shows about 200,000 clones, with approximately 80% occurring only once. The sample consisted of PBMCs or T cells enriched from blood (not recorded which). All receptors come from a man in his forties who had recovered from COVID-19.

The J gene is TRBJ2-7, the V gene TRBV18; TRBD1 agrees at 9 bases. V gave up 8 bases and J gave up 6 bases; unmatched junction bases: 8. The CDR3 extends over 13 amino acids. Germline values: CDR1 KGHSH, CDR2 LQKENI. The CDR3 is CASRPQGAGEQYF. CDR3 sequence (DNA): TGTGCCAGCCGACCACAGGGGGCTGGCGAGCAGTACTTC.

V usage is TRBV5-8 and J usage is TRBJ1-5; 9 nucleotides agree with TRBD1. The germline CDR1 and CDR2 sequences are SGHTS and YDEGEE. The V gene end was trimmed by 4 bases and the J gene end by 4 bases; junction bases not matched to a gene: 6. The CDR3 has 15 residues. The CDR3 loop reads CASSPGTGFNQPQHF. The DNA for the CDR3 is TGTGCCAGCAGCCCCGGGACAGGGTTTAATCAGCCCCAGCATTTT.

CDR3 nucleotide sequence: TGTGCCAGCAGCCCTCAGCTAGCGGGAGCTGGGGAGCTGTTTTTT. The encoded protein is CASSPQLAGAGELFF. The chain has TRBV6-2 or TRBV6-3 and TRBJ2-2; TRBD2 agrees at 10 bases. After removal of 6 bases from V and 8 bases from J, the junction contained 9 bases not matched to a gene. Looked up from germline, CDR1 is MNHEY and CDR2 is SVGEGT. This CDR3 contains 15 residues.